Sequencing of this T cell receptor beta chain was carried out in a study of blood T cell repertoires in COVID-19 (dated by TCRdb to 2018 to 2020). Regarding the study in general: Collaborator samples came from the United States, Italy and Spain and covered acute and convalescent phases of COVID-19. The repertoires were released in a freely available public database meant as a resource for research on the immune response to SARS-CoV-2. The material from the prospective study consisted of cDNA or gDNA derived from T cells, B-cell-depleted T cells, or PBMCs. Deeply sampled blood TCRbeta repertoires from subjects exposed to, actively infected with, or recovered from COVID-19 were included in the dataset. The samples were drawn from the first 160 participants of the ongoing ImmuneRACE study and from roughly 1,300 subjects provided by 6 global collaborators. Nearly every sample came with metadata listing a de-identified subject ID, COVID-19 status, age in years and sex. Where available, HLA class I and class II types were obtained from metadata supplied by the sample provider rather than from assay-based typing.

Whole blood was collected in K2EDTA tubes by collaborating institutions according to the institutions' own protocols. Collaborator samples were shipped for TCRbeta analysis as frozen whole blood, isolated PBMCs, or DNA extracted from either sample type. The immunoSEQ Assay, a bias-controlled multiplex PCR, was used to amplify TCRbeta CDR3 regions from genomic DNA. As for how the authors treated the data: The number of nucleated cells in each sample was estimated by amplification of reference gene primers within the assay. To quantify the absolute abundance of each unique TCRbeta CDR3 rearrangement, sequence reads were collapsed and filtered. For each sample, productive Simpson clonality was calculated as the square root of Simpson's diversity index across productive rearrangements. TCRdb took this table from immuneACCESS and kept in-frame rearrangements with V and J called. Such tables lack part of the clones; where checked against another copy, unresolved V genes explain under half of the gap, and the rest is unexplained. Clonal size and the V and J genes are those of that table, whereas D and trimming came from the DNA. This sample gives more than 25,000 clones in total; roughly 88% of them show up just once. The top ten clonotypes cover approximately 1% of the sample.

A remark on this clone: Its recognized antigen is unknown. Base qualities are not recorded, but no much larger clone differs from it by a single base.

The research as a whole found: The quantity of clinical and demographic metadata differed by source and by participant and was supplied without curation.

Material: peripheral blood. The TCR originated in a man between 65 and 80 years old with active or convalescent COVID-19.

The sequence in DNA is TGTGCCAGCAGTTTAGCGGGGGGGCTTGAGCAGTTCTTC. Its translation reads: CASSLAGGLEQFF. This receptor chain uses TRBV28 and TRBJ2-1; 9 bases in between match TRBD2. The CDR3, cysteine through phenylalanine, is 13 amino acids long. Left in the record is the CDR3 DNA by itself, 39 bases read in frame from the first base. In the germline V gene, CDR1 corresponds to MDHEN and CDR2 to SYDVKM. Relative to germline, V is missing 2 bases and J is missing 9 bases, with 2 bases of the junction outside any gene match. Beyond the CDR3, the reference TRBV28 and TRBJ2-1 genes provide the residues; the full variable domain reads: DVKVTQSSRYLVKRTGEKVFLECVQDMDHENMFWYRQDPGLGLRLIYFSYDVKMKEKGDIPEGYSVSREKKERFSLILESASTNQTSMYLCASSLAGGLEQFFGPGTRLTVL.